The rows below give T cell receptor beta chains drawn from one sample of a study of T cells in localized non-small cell lung cancer. Repertoires were generated with immunoSEQ multiplex PCR, while TCRdb's copy carries only in-frame clones and drops some. The repertoire has roughly 16,000 clones, approximately 89% of them found once; the top ten carry around 25%. The sequences come from peripheral blood, collected before any cancer treatment. The receptors were sampled from a female donor at least 60 years old with stage I squamous cell lung carcinoma. Each CDR3 is given with its conserved first and last residue. The D gene is left open where the match is weak. Clone size, where shown, is once, few, many, or a class for clones that have expanded.

d_gene	v_gene	j_gene	abundance	CDR3aa	CDR3nt
.	TRBV5-6	TRBJ1-1	.	CASSSDRSEAFF	TGTGCCAGCAGCTCAGACAGGTCTGAAGCTTTCTTT
.	TRBV7-9	TRBJ1-1	.	CASSHPQDRNTEAFF	TGTGCCAGCAGCCATCCACAGGATCGGAACACTGAAGCTTTCTTT
TRBD1	TRBV6-1	TRBJ1-2	.	CASSGLGTGPSSYGYTF	TGTGCCAGCAGTGGCCTTGGGACAGGGCCATCCTCCTATGGCTACACCTTC
.	TRBV28	TRBJ2-7	.	CASKPGPPEQPTRQYF	TGTGCCAGCAAACCCGGGCCTCCTGAACAACCTACGAGGCAGTACTTC
TRBD2	TRBV11-2	TRBJ2-3	.	CASSLGLAGADTQYF	TGTGCCAGCAGCTTGGGACTAGCGGGAGCAGATACGCAGTATTTT
TRBD1	TRBV4-3	TRBJ1-1	.	CASSQTGDETEAFF	TGCGCCAGCAGCCAGACAGGGGATGAAACTGAAGCTTTCTTT
TRBD1	TRBV30	TRBJ1-2	.	CAWSSQGSYGYTF	TGTGCCTGGAGTTCACAGGGGAGCTATGGCTACACCTTC
.	TRBV7-2	TRBJ1-1	.	CASSFYLNTEAFF	TGTGCCAGCAGCTTTTATCTGAACACTGAAGCTTTCTTT
.	TRBV7-2	TRBJ1-1	.	CASQGNQNTEAFF	TGTGCCAGCCAGGGGAACCAGAACACTGAAGCTTTCTTT
TRBD2	TRBV7-8	TRBJ2-1	few	CASSPRGGAGALYNEQFF	TGTGCCAGCAGCCCCCGGGGGGGAGCGGGAGCCCTCTACAATGAGCAGTTCTTC
.	TRBV19	TRBJ2-2	large	CASRLSVGNTGELFF	TGTGCCAGTAGGCTTTCTGTTGGGAACACCGGGGAGCTGTTTTTT
TRBD1	TRBV14	TRBJ2-7	.	CASSQRDRGIHEQYF	TGTGCCAGCAGCCAAAGGGACAGGGGGATACACGAGCAGTACTTC
.	TRBV27	TRBJ1-1	.	CASSSRGGTEAFF	TGTGCCAGCAGTTCCAGGGGAGGAACTGAAGCTTTCTTT
.	TRBV6-1	TRBJ1-1	.	CASTTVGDSGEAFF	TGTGCCAGCACCACAGTCGGGGATTCAGGTGAAGCTTTCTTT
TRBD1	TRBV6-5	TRBJ2-7	.	CASSSNRDRRYEQYF	TGTGCCAGCAGTTCTAACCGGGACAGGAGATACGAGCAGTACTTC
TRBD1	TRBV10-3	TRBJ1-6	.	CAIRGGQGNSPLHF	TGTGCCATCAGGGGAGGACAGGGAAATTCACCCCTCCACTTT
.	TRBV10-3	TRBJ1-1	.	CAISERARNTEAFF	TGTGCCATCAGTGAGCGGGCTCGGAACACTGAAGCTTTCTTT
.	TRBV5-1	TRBJ2-3	.	CASSIDRRGTQYF	TGCGCCAGCAGCATCGACAGGCGAGGTACGCAGTATTTT
.	TRBV4-2	TRBJ2-7	.	CASSQDWQLGIEQYF	TGTGCCAGCAGCCAAGATTGGCAGCTCGGGATCGAGCAGTACTTC
.	TRBV19	TRBJ2-6	.	CASLRTGGANVLTF	TGTGCCAGTTTACGAACAGGAGGGGCCAACGTCCTGACTTTC
TRBD1	TRBV29-1	TRBJ1-1	.	CSVSDRGTEAFF	TGCAGCGTCTCTGACAGGGGCACTGAAGCTTTCTTT
TRBD1	TRBV6-1	TRBJ1-6	once	CASSQEAGGNSPLHF	TGTGCCAGCAGTCAAGAGGCAGGGGGAAATTCACCCCTCCACTTT
TRBD1	TRBV7-3	TRBJ2-1	.	CASSSGQGRDNEQFF	TGTGCCAGCAGCTCTGGACAGGGGCGGGACAATGAGCAGTTCTTC
.	TRBV21-1	TRBJ1-1	.	CASSPTGANTEAFF	TGTGCCAGCAGCCCCACAGGGGCGAACACTGAAGCTTTCTTT
.	TRBV5-4	TRBJ1-1	few	CASTIIGGNTEAFF	TGTGCCAGCACCATTATCGGGGGCAACACTGAAGCTTTCTTT
.	TRBV2	TRBJ2-2	.	CASSSGTIGVTGELFF	TGTGCCAGCAGTTCAGGGACCATCGGGGTCACCGGGGAGCTGTTTTTT
TRBD2	TRBV7-9	TRBJ2-3	.	CASSLVRGGPNTQYF	TGTGCCAGCAGCTTAGTTCGGGGAGGGCCGAATACGCAGTATTTT